These 22 T cell receptor beta chains share one sample of origin, sequenced in a study of cytomegalovirus exposure and HLA in healthy donors. A multiplex PCR was run with 60 Vbeta primers and 13 Jbeta primers. Profiled with immunoSEQ multiplex PCR; TCRdb holds only in-frame clones, not every one. Of under 200,000 clones detected, 82% appear once; the ten largest clones hold 1.5%. The sequencing sample was made of PBMCs. These receptors all stem from a male donor in good health and CMV-seronegative.

The chain combines TRBV21-1 with TRBJ2-5; the D segment call TRBD2 is taken from the table without a DNA check. TRBV21-1 represents a pseudogene. The CDR3 consists of 18 residues. CDR3 bases: TGTGCCAGCAGCAAAGAGGCTAGCGGGAGGGCCGTGGAAGAGACCCAGTACTTC. Translating gives CASSKEASGRAVEETQYF.

The genes are TRBV7-8 and TRBJ1-5; 7 bases are a match to TRBD1. Germline V gene lookup returns CDR1 SGHVS and CDR2 FQNEAQ. The CDR3 sequence is 16 residues long. The J segment lost 6 bases and the V segment lost 4 bases, leaving 12 bases of the junction unmatched. Here the CDR3 DNA reads TGTGCCAGCAGCTCACTAAGACAGGGATGGAGTCAGCCCCAGCATTTT. Protein product: CASSSLRQGWSQPQHF.

This chain uses TRBV5-6 with TRBJ2-2, with D possibly being TRBD1 (6 bases). Germline loops: CDR1 SGHDT, CDR2 YYEEEE. Trimming pared 5 bases from V and 8 bases from J, leaving 10 bases between. The CDR3 sequence is 12 residues long. CDR3 sequence reads: CASRRQVGELFF. The DNA for the CDR3 is TGTGCCAGCAGACGACAGGTTGGGGAGCTGTTTTTT.

This chain connects TRBV10-1 to TRBJ1-1; 7 bases map to TRBD1. The CDR3 is 18 residues long. The J segment lost 0 bases and the V segment lost 0 bases, leaving 10 bases of the junction unmatched. Germline-derived CDR1 and CDR2 are WNHNN and SYGVQD (reference sequence). The CDR3 DNA sequence: TGCGCCAGCAGTGAGTCGGTCGGCAGGGGGTTCATGAACACTGAAGCTTTCTTT. Translated: CASSESVGRGFMNTEAFF.

This CDR3 is CASSSPMDSSGEQYF. For the CDR3, the DNA is TGTGCCAGCAGTTCCCCCATGGACAGCTCTGGAGAGCAGTACTTC. This chain links TRBV27 with TRBJ2-7; D is perhaps TRBD1 (6 bases). This CDR3 comprises 15 residues. V shed 4 bases and J shed 7 bases, with 20 bases lying between them. CDR1 is MNHEY, CDR2 SMNVEV, per germline (reference sequence).

This chain joins TRBV25-1 and TRBJ2-5; unclear D gene. The CDR3 is 14 residues long. Germline CDR1 is MGHDK and CDR2 is SYGVNS. V was pared by 3 bases and J by 7 bases, with 15 bases between. This chain's CDR3 is CASSDPHRHGTQYF. Written as DNA, the CDR3 is TGTGCCAGCAGTGATCCGCATCGCCACGGGACCCAGTACTTC.

Concerning this clone: The sample holds other DNA sequences that translate to the same CDR3. CDR3 coding DNA: TGTGCCAGCAGTCGGGACAGGGGCTACAATGAGCAGTTCTTC. It translates to CASSRDRGYNEQFF. This chain joins TRBV6-5 and TRBJ2-1, with TRBD1 matching over 10 bases. CDR1 and CDR2 (germline): MNHEY, SVGAGI. The CDR3 is 14 amino acids. Trimming took 5 bases from V and 3 from J; bases not matched to a gene: 1.

The chain has TRBV7-9 and TRBJ1-1; 7 positions match TRBD1. The V gene end was trimmed by 6 bases and the J gene end by 1 base; junction bases not matched to a gene: 5. The CDR3 contains 14 residues. CDR1 and CDR2 from the germline V gene are SEHNR and FQNEAQ (reference sequence). The CDR3 DNA follows: TGTGCCAGCAGACTCGGACAGGAGAACACTGAAGCTTTCTTT. Amino acid sequence: CASRLGQENTEAFF.

CDR3 DNA sequence: TGCGCCAGCAGAATTGTCGACAGCCCTACTTTTGAAGCTTTCTTT. Residues: CASRIVDSPTFEAFF. The chain employs TRBV10-2 and TRBJ1-1, with D possibly TRBD1 on 5 matching bases. The V gene's germline CDR1 is WSHSY and CDR2 SAAADI. V was pared by 6 bases and J by 7 bases, with 21 bases between. CDR3 size: 15 residues.

The count of this clone is one. This chain links TRBV11-2 with TRBJ2-5, with 9 bases aligning to TRBD1. Germline values: CDR1 SGHAT, CDR2 FQNNGV. V shed 5 bases and J 5 bases; nucleotides not matched to a gene: 9. The CDR3 contains 15 residues. DNA for the CDR3: TGTGCCAGCAGCCCTGCGGGACAGGGTGGGGAGACCCAGTACTTC. Protein product: CASSPAGQGGETQYF.

V usage is TRBV11-2 and J usage is TRBJ2-5; weak D call: TRBD1 (6 bases). Looked up from germline, CDR1 is SGHAT and CDR2 is FQNNGV. With 1 base removed from V and 0 bases from J, the gap between germline ends came to 9 bases. The CDR3 loop spans 15 amino acids. Here the CDR3 DNA reads TGTGCCAGCAGCTTAGGGACAGTAGACCAAGAGACCCAGTACTTC. It translates to CASSLGTVDQETQYF.

This chain uses TRBV7-2 with TRBJ2-7; D gene ambiguous. The ends were cut back, 5 bases at V and 0 bases at J, with 8 bases in the middle. CDR1 and CDR2 (germline): SGHTA, FQGNSA. The CDR3 consists of 13 residues. The CDR3 loop is CASSPPSSYEQYF. The CDR3 DNA is TGTGCCAGCAGCCCCCCCTCCTCCTACGAGCAGTACTTC.

V and J are TRBV28 and TRBJ2-1; 7 bases fit TRBD1. Germline V gene lookup returns CDR1 MDHEN and CDR2 SYDVKM. The CDR3 is made up of 14 amino acids. Trimming at V came to 3 bases and at J to 10 bases, leaving 9 bases not matched to a gene. The CDR3 DNA is TGTGCCAGCAGTTTCCTGGCAGGGGGTTACGAGCAGTTCTTC. Translating it yields CASSFLAGGYEQFF.

The table lists this clone with a few counts. The chain couples TRBV6-1 to TRBJ2-3, with D perhaps TRBD1 (6 bases). The CDR3 is 15 residues long. V was trimmed by 1 base and J by 1 base, leaving 9 bases between them. In germline, CDR1 is MNHNS, CDR2 SASEGT. CDR3 in amino acids: CASSEEAGGTDTQYF. CDR3 bases: TGTGCCAGCAGTGAAGAGGCAGGGGGCACAGATACGCAGTATTTT.

This chain uses TRBV6-1 with TRBJ1-4, with 8 bases identical to TRBD1. V lost 6 bases, J lost 8 bases, and 11 bases stayed unmatched. CDR3 length: 15 residues. CDR1 and CDR2 from the germline V gene are MNHNS and SASEGT. This chain's CDR3 is CASRRLDRVDEKLFF. The CDR3 nucleotides are TGTGCCAGCAGGCGCCTGGACAGGGTCGACGAAAAACTGTTTTTT.

The J gene is TRBJ2-3, the V gene TRBV4-2, with a weak D call TRBD1 (5 bases). The germline CDR1 and CDR2 sequences are LGHNA and YNFKEQ. V was cut by 4 bases and J by 0 bases, with 14 bases left in between. The CDR3 is 16 residues long. CDR3 protein: CASSPQTEKSTDTQYF. CDR3 sequence (DNA): TGTGCCAGCAGCCCGCAGACAGAGAAGAGCACAGATACGCAGTATTTT.

The chain joins TRBV10-3 to TRBJ2-7; a weak D match, TRBD2 (6 bases). Germline-derived CDR1 and CDR2 are ENHRY and SYGVKD. This CDR3 is 13 amino acids long. Trimming left V 7 bases short and J 0 bases short, with 10 bases between. CDR3 loop: CAIMGGSSYEQYF. CDR3 DNA: TGTGCCATCATGGGAGGAAGCTCCTACGAGCAGTACTTC.

This chain joins TRBV4-2 and TRBJ2-3; TRBD2 agrees at 10 bases. The CDR3 is 16 amino acids. The junction had 7 bases not matched to a gene; V was cut back by 4 bases and J by 3 bases. CDR1 is LGHNA, CDR2 YNFKEQ, per germline. The CDR3 spells CASSRTSGYRTDTQYF. The CDR3 nucleotides read TGTGCCAGCAGCCGGACTAGCGGATATAGGACAGATACGCAGTATTTT.

A remark on this clone: One end of the junction is discordant with germline, which a read error may explain. The rearrangement links TRBV7-9 to TRBJ2-3, with TRBD2 matching over 10 bases. The CDR3 is 15 amino acids. CDR1 and CDR2 from the germline V gene are SEHNR and FQNEAQ (reference sequence). The CDR3 reads CSSSPSGGWTDTQYF. CDR3 DNA: TGTTCCAGCAGCCCTAGCGGGGGTTGGACAGATACGCAGTATTTT.

This rearrangement joins TRBV6-6 to TRBJ2-1, with 8 bases aligning to TRBD2. CDR1 and CDR2 from the germline V gene are MNHNY and SVGAGI (reference sequence). The V segment lost 7 bases and the J segment 4 bases; nucleotides outside the gene matches: 6. CDR3 size: 14 residues. DNA for the CDR3: TGTGCCAGCAAGGGTAGCGGGGTTTACAATGAGCAGTTCTTC. Protein: CASKGSGVYNEQFF.

The chain employs TRBV9 and TRBJ1-4; D uncertain. V gave up 5 bases and J gave up 5 bases, with 16 bases separating them. Germline loops: CDR1 SGDLS, CDR2 YYNGEE. This CDR3 is 15 amino acids long. This CDR3 is CASSILGGSNEKLFF. The CDR3 DNA sequence: TGTGCCAGCAGTATCCTAGGAGGATCAAATGAAAAACTGTTTTTT.

The chain joins TRBV29-1 to TRBJ2-5, with 7 nucleotides matching TRBD1. CDR1 SQVTM and CDR2 ANQGSEA come from the germline V gene. V dropped 3 bases and J dropped 4; count of bases not matched to a gene: 5. This CDR3 has 13 amino acids. The CDR3 coding sequence is TGCAGCGTTGAGAGAGGGGGCGCAGAGACCCAGTACTTC. Translating gives CSVERGGAETQYF.